A single sample is the source of the 26 T cell receptor beta chains below, sequenced in a study of siplizumab effects on memory and regulatory T cells. The protocol was immunoSEQ multiplex PCR, while the TCRdb copy is restricted to in-frame clones and leaves out a portion. The profile shows more than 75,000 clones, 93% of them singletons. The sequencing input was CD8+ T cells sorted from blood. These receptors were taken from a human donor in good health.

The chain is built from TRBV4-3 and TRBJ2-1; D could derive from TRBD1 or TRBD2 (5 bases each). Trimming pared 3 bases from V and 6 bases from J, leaving 12 bases between. Germline CDR1 is LGHNA and CDR2 is YSLEER. The CDR3 runs to 14 residues. The CDR3 bases are TGCGCCAGCAGCCACAGCCGGGGCCTCAATGAGCAGTTCTTC. Translation gives CASSHSRGLNEQFF.

The V and J genes are TRBV9 and TRBJ2-1; D perhaps matches TRBD1 (5 bases). The V gene lost 0 bases and the J gene lost 9 bases, with 10 bases spanning the gap. This CDR3 has 13 residues. CDR1 and CDR2 from the germline V gene are SGDLS and YYNGEE. CDR3 loop: CASSVEGWSEQFF. DNA for the CDR3: TGTGCCAGCAGCGTAGAGGGGTGGAGTGAGCAGTTCTTC.

The V gene is TRBV7-2, the J gene TRBJ2-7; 9 bases are a match to TRBD2. Germline CDR1 is SGHTA and CDR2 is FQGNSA. CDR3 size: 16 residues. V was clipped by 1 base and J by 0 bases; unmatched bases: 4. DNA of the CDR3: TGTGCCAGCAGCTTAGAATGGCGGGAGGGCTCCTACGAGCAGTACTTC. It specifies CASSLEWREGSYEQYF. The variable domain in full, with the rest retrieved from reference TRBV7-2 and TRBJ2-7, is GAGVSQSPSNKVTEKGKDVELRCDPISGHTALYWYRQSLGQGLEFLIYFQGNSAPDKSGLPSDRFSAERTGGSVSTLTIQRTQQEDSAVYLCASSLEWREGSYEQYFGPGTRLTVT.

The chain carries TRBV7-9 and TRBJ1-1, with no clear D. Trimming removed 5 bases at V and 10 bases at J, with 8 bases between. The CDR3 covers 10 residues. The V gene's germline CDR1 is SEHNR and CDR2 FQNEAQ (reference sequence). This CDR3 reads CASSLDGAFF. In DNA form, the CDR3 reads TGTGCCAGCAGCCTGGATGGAGCTTTCTTT. Complete variable domain (other parts from reference TRBV7-9 and TRBJ1-1): DTGVSQNPRHKITKRGQNVTFRCDPISEHNRLYWYRQTLGQGPEFLTYFQNEAQLEKSRLLSDRFSAERPKGSFSTLEIQRTEQGDSAMYLCASSLDGAFFGQGTRLTVV.

Comments on this clone: Sequence at one end of the junction differs from germline and may be a read error. The V call is TRBV7-7, the J call TRBJ2-1, with D possibly TRBD1 on 5 matching bases. The CDR3 spans 15 residues. The germline gives CDR1 SSHAT, CDR2 FNYEAQ (reference sequence). The CDR3: CASSFGSAGLNEQFF. In DNA form, the CDR3 reads TGTGCTAGCAGCTTTGGGTCGGCAGGGTTGAATGAGCAGTTCTTC.

In this sample, this clone turned up once. The rearrangement joins TRBV6-1 to TRBJ2-5, with D unclear. The J call may be incorrect, as the DNA end agrees better with TRBJ2-7. CDR3 length: 11 amino acids. The V gene's germline CDR1 is MNHNS and CDR2 SASEGT. The CDR3 sequence: CASNLGGEQYF. The CDR3, as DNA: TGTGCCAGCAATTTGGGTGGCGAGCAGTACTTC.

Notes on this clone: The germline gene is not matched at one end of the junction; a read error may be the cause. This chain connects TRBV7-7 to TRBJ2-3, with TRBD1 matching 7 bases. Germline lookup yields CDR1 SSHAT and CDR2 FNYEAQ (reference sequence). This CDR3 has 15 amino acids. The CDR3 is CASSRQGNPTDTQYF. The CDR3 region has the DNA TGTGCTAGCAGCCGACAGGGAAACCCCACAGATACGCAGTATTTT.

The rearrangement uses TRBV21-1 and TRBJ1-3; TRBD1, as called in the table, went unchecked against the DNA. TRBV21-1 is a documented pseudogene. The CDR3 contains 18 residues. As DNA, the CDR3 is TGTGCCAGCAGCACAACAAACATCGACAGAGACTCTGGAAACACCATATATTTT. This sequence encodes CASSTTNIDRDSGNTIYF.

V gene TRBV6-6 combines with J gene TRBJ2-7; possibly TRBD2 for D (6 bases). The CDR3 totals 15 residues. The germline V and J ends were trimmed by 7 bases and 3 bases, with 19 bases remaining between them. CDR1 is MNHNY, CDR2 SVGAGI, per germline (reference sequence). The CDR3 region has the DNA TGTGCCAGCAATAACCCCGGGACTCCTCTCTACGAGCAGTACTTC. Its translation: CASNNPGTPLYEQYF.

In its sample, this clone ranks as large. The chain uses TRBV2 and TRBJ2-3; 10 bases fit TRBD2. The CDR3 runs to 16 residues. After removal of 2 bases from V and 3 bases from J, the junction contained 5 bases not matched to a gene. Germline CDR1 and CDR2: SNHLY and FYNNEI. The CDR3 DNA is TGTGCCAGCAGTGAAAGGGCTAGCGGGAGTACAGATACGCAGTATTTT. Translation gives CASSERASGSTDTQYF.

The gene calls are TRBV10-3 and TRBJ1-2; no definite D call. This CDR3 comprises 13 residues. Per germline, CDR1 ENHRY and CDR2 SYGVKD. The ends were cut back, 3 bases at V and 4 bases at J, with 9 bases in the middle. The CDR3 nucleotides are TGTGCCATCAGTGACGAGGGCAGCTATGGCTACACCTTC. This translates into CAISDEGSYGYTF.

The chain has TRBV7-9 and TRBJ2-1; D is ambiguous. Germline V CDR1 and CDR2: SEHNR, FQNEAQ (reference sequence). The CDR3 runs 13 residues. Trimming removed 1 base at V and 8 bases at J, with 9 bases between. The CDR3 coding sequence is TGTGCCAGCAGCTTAGGGCGCATCGATGAGCAGTTCTTC. Amino acids: CASSLGRIDEQFF. Based on the CDR3 plus reference TRBV7-9 and TRBJ2-1, the full variable domain is DTGVSQNPRHKITKRGQNVTFRCDPISEHNRLYWYRQTLGQGPEFLTYFQNEAQLEKSRLLSDRFSAERPKGSFSTLEIQRTEQGDSAMYLCASSLGRIDEQFFGPGTRLTVL.

The chain employs TRBV19 and TRBJ2-1; 8 bases agree with TRBD2. V trimming: 6 bases; J trimming: 4 bases; junction bases outside the gene matches: 23. The germline gives CDR1 LNHDA, CDR2 SQIVND (reference sequence). The CDR3 consists of 20 residues. CDR3 residues: CASSDYTGTSKAGRYNEQFF. The DNA of the CDR3 is TGTGCCAGTAGCGATTATACCGGGACTAGTAAGGCGGGACGGTACAATGAGCAGTTCTTC.

This rearrangement joins TRBV28 to TRBJ1-2, with 10 positions matching TRBD1. J was trimmed by 3 bases and V by 7 bases; bases with no gene match: 11. This CDR3 comprises 16 residues. CDR1 MDHEN and CDR2 SYDVKM come from the germline V gene. In DNA form, the CDR3 reads TGTGCCAGCAAAGCGACAGGGGGCGCGGTCTACTATGGCTACACCTTC. Protein: CASKATGGAVYYGYTF.

V usage is TRBV7-8 and J usage is TRBJ1-1; no clear D. V lost 5 bases to trimming and J lost 1 base, with 8 bases between them. This CDR3 region has 13 residues. The V gene's germline CDR1 is SGHVS and CDR2 FQNEAQ. This CDR3 is CASSALWNTEAFF. CDR3 in DNA: TGTGCCAGCAGCGCTTTATGGAACACTGAAGCTTTCTTT.

The V call is TRBV11-3, the J call TRBJ2-3; 10 nucleotides agree with TRBD1. V dropped 5 bases and J dropped 4; count of bases not matched to a gene: 6. Germline V lookup: CDR1 SGHNT, CDR2 YENEEA. The CDR3 sequence is 15 residues long. CDR3 bases: TGTGCCAGCAGCCCGGGGACAGGGGAGGCAGATACGCAGTATTTT. Encoded protein: CASSPGTGEADTQYF. Using reference TRBV11-3 and TRBJ2-3 for the parts outside the CDR3, the full variable domain is EAGVVQSPRYKIIEKKQPVAFWCNPISGHNTLYWYLQNLGQGPELLIRYENEEAVDDSQLPKDRFSAERLKGVDSTLKIQPAELGDSAVYLCASSPGTGEADTQYFGPGTRLTVL.

This chain joins TRBV9 and TRBJ2-7, with TRBD1 as a possible D gene (5 bases). V gave up 0 bases and J gave up 3 bases, with 10 bases separating them. Germline lookup yields CDR1 SGDLS and CDR2 YYNGEE. The CDR3 runs to 14 residues. The CDR3 region is CASSVGDRGYEQYF. CDR3 nucleotides: TGTGCCAGCAGCGTAGGAGACAGAGGCTACGAGCAGTACTTC.

V gene TRBV5-3 combines with J gene TRBJ1-1, with 7 bases that match TRBD1. TRBV5-3 is classed as an ORF, of uncertain function. The CDR3 length is 18 residues. J lost 1 base, V lost 0 bases, and 12 bases had no gene match. The chain's CDR3 is CARSLGTGPPWANTEAFF. CDR3 nucleotide sequence: TGTGCCAGAAGCTTGGGGACAGGCCCTCCTTGGGCGAACACTGAAGCTTTCTTT.

The chain employs TRBV15 and TRBJ1-5; perhaps TRBD1 as D (5 bases). The CDR3 sequence is 14 residues long. Germline V CDR1 and CDR2: LNHNV, YYDKDF (reference sequence). V shed 5 bases and J shed 4 bases, with 12 bases lying between them. CDR3 sequence reads: CATSGQTANQPQHF. The CDR3 DNA follows: TGTGCCACCAGCGGCCAGACAGCAAATCAGCCCCAGCATTTT.

This rearrangement joins TRBV6-5 to TRBJ1-4; the D gene is possibly TRBD1 (6 bases). The CDR3 contains 16 residues. Between the trimmed V and J ends, which lost 4 bases and 8 bases, there was a span of 20 bases. The germline V gene has CDR1 MNHEY and CDR2 SVGAGI. CDR3 protein: CASSSRDTFDGEKLFF. CDR3 DNA sequence: TGTGCCAGCAGTTCCCGGGACACCTTTGACGGGGAAAAACTGTTTTTT.

The rearrangement links TRBV13 to TRBJ2-1; 11 bases line up with TRBD2. The CDR3 has 20 amino acids. V was clipped by 4 bases and J by 0 bases; unmatched bases: 14. CDR1 is PRHDT, CDR2 FYEKMQ, per germline (reference sequence). The CDR3 loop reads CASSSRISGTSGLSYNEQFF. CDR3 nucleotide sequence: TGTGCCAGCAGCTCCCGGATTTCGGGGACTAGCGGACTCTCCTACAATGAGCAGTTCTTC.

The chain uses TRBV6-1 and TRBJ2-7; 8 bases match TRBD2. The germline V gene encodes CDR1 MNHNS and CDR2 SASEGT. V shed 3 bases, J shed 5 bases, and the junction held 6 bases outside the gene matches. CDR3 length: 14 amino acids. This CDR3 is CASSETGLGHEQYF. The CDR3 DNA sequence: TGTGCCAGCAGTGAGACGGGACTAGGCCACGAGCAGTACTTC.

The chain has TRBV5-1 and TRBJ2-3; D not resolved. Trimming took 4 bases from V and 4 from J, leaving 19 bases between them. CDR1 SGHRS and CDR2 YFSETQ come from the germline V gene. The CDR3 covers 16 residues. CDR3 DNA: TGCGCCAGCAGCCCCGCAGGCTCGTTCACCCCAGATACGCAGTATTTT. Protein sequence: CASSPAGSFTPDTQYF.

The chain joins TRBV6-1 to TRBJ1-1, with D hard to call. This CDR3 is built from 14 residues. V lost 4 bases to trimming and J lost 8 bases, with 17 bases between them. The V gene's germline CDR1 is MNHNS and CDR2 SASEGT. Here the CDR3 DNA reads TGTGCCAGCAGTGGAGATTTGGATAGTCAAGAAGCTTTCTTT. Encoded protein: CASSGDLDSQEAFF.

J is TRBJ1-1 and V is TRBV7-3; D remains unclear. Germline assignment: CDR1 SGHTA and CDR2 FQGTGA. Trimming left V 3 bases short and J 1 base short, with 6 bases between. This CDR3 is 13 amino acids long. CDR3 sequence reads: CASSLYGNTEAFF. The CDR3 bases are TGTGCCAGCAGCTTGTATGGGAACACTGAAGCTTTCTTT.

J is TRBJ2-1 and V is TRBV6-5; D may match TRBD1 or TRBD2 (5 bases each). Trimming shortened V by 0 bases and J by 6 bases, and 15 bases separated the two germline ends. The CDR3 extends over 16 amino acids. Germline loops: CDR1 MNHEY, CDR2 SVGAGI. The CDR3 spells CASSYSRAGGSNEQFF. The CDR3 bases are TGTGCCAGCAGTTACTCCAGGGCGGGTGGTAGCAATGAGCAGTTCTTC.